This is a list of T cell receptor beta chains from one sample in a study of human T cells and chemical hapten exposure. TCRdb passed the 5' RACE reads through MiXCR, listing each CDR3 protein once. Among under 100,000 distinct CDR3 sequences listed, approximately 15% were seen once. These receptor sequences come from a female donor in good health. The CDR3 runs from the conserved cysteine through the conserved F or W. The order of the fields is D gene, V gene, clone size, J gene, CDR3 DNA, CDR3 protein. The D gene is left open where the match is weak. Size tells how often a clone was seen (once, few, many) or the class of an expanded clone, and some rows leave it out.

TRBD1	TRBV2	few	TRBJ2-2	TGTGCCAGCACCTACAGGGGAACGAACACCGGGGAGCTGTTTTTT	CASTYRGTNTGELFF
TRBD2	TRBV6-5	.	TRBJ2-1	TGTGCCAGCGGAGAGACTAGCGGGAACGTCGATGAGCAGTTCTTC	CASGETSGNVDEQFF
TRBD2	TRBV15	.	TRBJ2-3	TGTGCCACCAGCCCTACACTAGCGGATACGCAGTATTTT	CATSPTLADTQYF
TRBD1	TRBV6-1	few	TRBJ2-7	TGTGCCAGCAGTGAATACAGGGGCTTTGTCGAACAGTACTTC	CASSEYRGFVEQYF
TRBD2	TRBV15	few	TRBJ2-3	TGTGCCACCAGCAGAGACTGGACTAGCGGGGGGGCAGGAGATACGCAGTATTTT	CATSRDWTSGGAGDTQYF
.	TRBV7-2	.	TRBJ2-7	TGTGCCAGCAGCTTAAGAGAGGGTGGTAGCGAGCAGTACTTC	CASSLREGGSEQYF
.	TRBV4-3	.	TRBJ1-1	TGCGCCAGCAGCCGTACGACAGGGAACACTGAAGCTTTCTTT	CASSRTTGNTEAFF
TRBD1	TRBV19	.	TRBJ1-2	TGTGCCAGCAGCTCGACAGGGGGTACTCCCGTTGATGCTCTAGCTAACTATGGCTACACCTTC	CASSSTGGTPVDALANYGYTF
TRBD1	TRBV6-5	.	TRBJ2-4	TGTGCCAGCAGTCGACAGGGTTTAGCCAAAAACATTCAGTACTTC	CASSRQGLAKNIQYF
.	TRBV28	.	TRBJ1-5	TGTGCCAGCAGTTTGGGGAACAGGGACAATCAGCCCCAGCATTTT	CASSLGNRDNQPQHF
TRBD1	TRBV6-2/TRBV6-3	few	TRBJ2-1	TGTGCCAGCACCAGGGACAGGGGGCGGAATGAGCAGTTCTTC	CASTRDRGRNEQFF
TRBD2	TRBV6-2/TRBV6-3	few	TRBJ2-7	TGTGCCAGCAGTTATAGCGGGGAAGGACAGTCCTACGAGCAGTACTTC	CASSYSGEGQSYEQYF
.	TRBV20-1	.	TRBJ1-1	TGCAGTGCTAGTGAGGGGGGGGACACTGAAGCTTTCTTT	CSASEGGDTEAFF
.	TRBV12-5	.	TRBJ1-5	TGTGCTAGTGGTTTGGATTTTGGACCGTCGGGGGTCGATACCAATCAGCCCCAGCATTTT	CASGLDFGPSGVDTNQPQHF
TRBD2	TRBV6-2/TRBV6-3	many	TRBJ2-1	TGTGCCAGCAGCGGCCGTGCGGGGGGGCCCTATGAGCAGTTCTTC	CASSGRAGGPYEQFF
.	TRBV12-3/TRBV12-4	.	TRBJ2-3	TGTGCCAGCAGTTTAGCGGGGGGGCTTTATACGCAGTATTTT	CASSLAGGLYTQYF
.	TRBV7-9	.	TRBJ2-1	TGTGCCAGCAGCTCCGGGACGGCGCGAGGAACAAATGAGCAGTTCTTC	CASSSGTARGTNEQFF
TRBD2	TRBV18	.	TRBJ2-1	TGTGCCAGCTCACAGAGCGGGAGTTCCTACAATGAGCAGTTCTTC	CASSQSGSSYNEQFF
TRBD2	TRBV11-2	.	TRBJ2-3	TGTGCCAGCAGCTTAACACTAGCGGGAGGTATAGATACGCAGTATTTT	CASSLTLAGGIDTQYF
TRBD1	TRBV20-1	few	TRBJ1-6	TGCAGTGCTCATAATCCGGACAGGGCGAGGAATTCACCCCTCCACTTT	CSAHNPDRARNSPLHF
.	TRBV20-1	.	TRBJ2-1	TGCAGTGCTAACGTATCGCCCTACAATGAGCAGTTCTTC	CSANVSPYNEQFF
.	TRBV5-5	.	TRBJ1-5	TGTGCCAGCAGCTTCAGCGGGCCGGGGCAGCCCCAGCATTTT	CASSFSGPGQPQHF
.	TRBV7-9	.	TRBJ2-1	TGTGCCAGCAGCTTAGATGGGGAAAGCTCCTACAATGAGCAGTTCTTC	CASSLDGESSYNEQFF
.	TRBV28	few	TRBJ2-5	TGTGCCAGCAGTATCCGGGACCGAGAGACCCAGTACTTC	CASSIRDRETQYF
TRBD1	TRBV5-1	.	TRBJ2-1	TGCGCCAGCAGCACTAAGGGACAGGGCCCGAATGAGCAGTTCTTC	CASSTKGQGPNEQFF
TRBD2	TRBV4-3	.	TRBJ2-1	TGCGCCAGCAGCCAAGATAGGCTAGCGGGGGGGTACAATGAGCAGTTCTTC	CASSQDRLAGGYNEQFF
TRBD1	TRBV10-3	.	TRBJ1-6	TGTGCCGCCCGACAGGGGCTAGAGGGAAATTCACCCCTCCACTTT	CAARQGLEGNSPLHF
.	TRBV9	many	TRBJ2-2	TGTGCCAGCAGCGTATCAAGAGGGTTACCGCGCACCGGGGAGCTGTTTTTT	CASSVSRGLPRTGELFF
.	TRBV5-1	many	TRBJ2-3	TGCGCCAGCAGCTTGTTATCCAGCGAAGATACGCAGTATTTT	CASSLLSSEDTQYF
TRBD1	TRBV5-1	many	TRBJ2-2	TGCGCCAGCAGCCCCGACAGGGGCATCACCGGGGAGCTGTTTTTT	CASSPDRGITGELFF
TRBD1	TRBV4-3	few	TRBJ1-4	TGCGCCAGCAGCCCAGGGGGATCAGGCGAAAAACTGTTTTTT	CASSPGGSGEKLFF
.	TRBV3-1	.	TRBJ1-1	TGTGCCAGCAGCCAAGTCGGCAGCATGAACACTGAAGCTTTCTTT	CASSQVGSMNTEAFF
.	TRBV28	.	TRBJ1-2	TGTGCCAGCAGTTTCCCGACCATGCTGCAATCTAACTATGGCTACACCTTC	CASSFPTMLQSNYGYTF
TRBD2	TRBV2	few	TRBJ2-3	TGTGCCAGCAGCCTAGCGGGAGTGGGTAGCACAGATACGCAGTATTTT	CASSLAGVGSTDTQYF
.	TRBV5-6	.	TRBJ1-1	TGTGCCAGCAGCTTGGTCCAGGGCACTGAAGCTTTCTTT	CASSLVQGTEAFF
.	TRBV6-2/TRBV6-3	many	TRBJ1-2	TGTGCCAGCAGCCCTGAAGGCAGAAACTATGGCTACACCTTC	CASSPEGRNYGYTF
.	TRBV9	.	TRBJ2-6	TGTGCCAGCAGCATACCAAGCTCTGGGGCCAACGTCCTGACTTTC	CASSIPSSGANVLTF
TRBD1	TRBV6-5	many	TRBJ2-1	TGTGCCAGCAGTTACACGGGACAGGGTAACAATGAGCAGTTCTTC	CASSYTGQGNNEQFF
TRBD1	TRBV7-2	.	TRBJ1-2	TGTGCCAGCAGCCAGAGGGGGACAGGCTCTCTCTATGGCTACACCTTC	CASSQRGTGSLYGYTF
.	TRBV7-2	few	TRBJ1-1	TGTGCCAGCAGCTACGGGGGGGCGGGTGAAGCTTTCTTT	CASSYGGAGEAFF
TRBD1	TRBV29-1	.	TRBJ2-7	TGCAGCGTTCTAACCGACAGGGTTTACTTC	CSVLTDRVYF
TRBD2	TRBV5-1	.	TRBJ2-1	TGCGCCAGCAGTAACCCCGGGACTAGGTTGAATGAGCAGTTCTTC	CASSNPGTRLNEQFF
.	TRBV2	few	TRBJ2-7	TGTGCCAGCAGCCTAGAAGAGCAGTACTTC	CASSLEEQYF
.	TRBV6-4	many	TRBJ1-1	TGTGCCAGCAGTGACGGATCGGAGAACACTGAAGCTTTCTTT	CASSDGSENTEAFF
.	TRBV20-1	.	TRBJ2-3	TGCAGTGCTAGAGATGTCCTGGCAGATACGCAGTATTTT	CSARDVLADTQYF
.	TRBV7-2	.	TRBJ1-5	TGTGCCAGCAGCCTGCAGTACAATCAGCCCCAGCATTTT	CASSLQYNQPQHF
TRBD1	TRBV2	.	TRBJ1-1	TGTGCCAGCAGTGCGGACAGGGAGGACACTGAAGCTTTCTTT	CASSADREDTEAFF
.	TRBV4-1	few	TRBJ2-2	TGCGCCAGCAGGGTAGGGGTCAGCGGGGAGCTGTTTTTT	CASRVGVSGELFF
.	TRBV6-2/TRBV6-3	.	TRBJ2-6	TGTGCCAGCAGGGGACCTACAGGGAACTCTGGGGCCAACGTCCTGACTTTC	CASRGPTGNSGANVLTF
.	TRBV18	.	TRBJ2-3	TGTGCCAGCTCACCAGAGAAGGGGACCGCCGGAGATACGCAGTATTTT	CASSPEKGTAGDTQYF
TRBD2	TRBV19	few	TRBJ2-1	TGTGCCAGTAGTCTCATCGGACTAGCGGGGCGCGAGGAGCAGTTCTTC	CASSLIGLAGREEQFF
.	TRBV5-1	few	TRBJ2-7	TGCGCCAGCAGCTTGGCCTGGGGGGCCCACGAGCAGTACTTC	CASSLAWGAHEQYF